The clone carrying this TCR beta chain came up many times. Its cognate antigen is unknown. Synthesis of cDNA was carried out by template-switch 5'RACE. The reaction used 10-nucleotide random UMIs. TCRdb analysed the 5' RACE reads with MiXCR anew, one entry per CDR3 protein. The sample includes 55,000 to 65,000 distinct CDR3 sequences, about 4% of them seen just once. The data are from a study of neurological immune-mediated disorders. About the study: Disease course was recorded as relapsing-remitting for some 31 and secondary progressive for about 8.5% of the roughly 35 multiple sclerosis patients.

This CDR3 is 16 amino acids long. With 2 bases removed from V and 5 bases from J, the gap between germline ends came to 16 bases. CDR1 and CDR2 (germline): MNHEY, SVGEGT. General observations from the study: The study phylogenetically grouped the repertoires of 18 of 34 multiple sclerosis patients into one related-CDR3 cluster, a possible signature.

The sequence came from a woman aged 45-65 years with multiple sclerosis. Sequenced: PBMCs. The chain is built from TRBV6-2 or TRBV6-3 and TRBJ2-1; D might be TRBD2 (7 bases). The CDR3 loop is CASSYPPPGGHNEQFF. The CDR3 bases are TGTGCCAGCAGTTACCCCCCGCCCGGGGGGCACAATGAGCAGTTCTTC.